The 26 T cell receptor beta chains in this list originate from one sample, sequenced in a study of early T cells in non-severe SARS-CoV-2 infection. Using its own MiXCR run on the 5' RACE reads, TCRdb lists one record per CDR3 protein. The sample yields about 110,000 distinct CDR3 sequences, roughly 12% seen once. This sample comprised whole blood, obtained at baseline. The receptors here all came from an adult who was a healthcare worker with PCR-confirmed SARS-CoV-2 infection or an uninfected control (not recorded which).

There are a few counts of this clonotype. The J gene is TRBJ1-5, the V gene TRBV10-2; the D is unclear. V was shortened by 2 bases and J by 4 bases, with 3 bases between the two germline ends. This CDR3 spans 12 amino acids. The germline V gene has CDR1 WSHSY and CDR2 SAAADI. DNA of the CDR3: TGCGCCAGCAGTGAGCCTAATCAGCCCCAGCATTTT. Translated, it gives CASSEPNQPQHF.

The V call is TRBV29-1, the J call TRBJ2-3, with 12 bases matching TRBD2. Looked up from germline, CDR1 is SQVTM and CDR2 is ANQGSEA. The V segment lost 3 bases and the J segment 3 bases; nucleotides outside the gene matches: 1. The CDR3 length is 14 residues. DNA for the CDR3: TGCAGCGTTGATGGGACTAGCGGGACAGATACGCAGTATTTT. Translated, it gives CSVDGTSGTDTQYF.

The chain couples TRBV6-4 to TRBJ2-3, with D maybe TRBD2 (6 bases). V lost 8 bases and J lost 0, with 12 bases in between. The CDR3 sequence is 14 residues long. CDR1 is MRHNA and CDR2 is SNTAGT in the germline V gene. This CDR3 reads CASGTGLSTDTQYF. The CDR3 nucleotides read TGTGCCAGCGGAACGGGACTTAGCACAGATACGCAGTATTTT.

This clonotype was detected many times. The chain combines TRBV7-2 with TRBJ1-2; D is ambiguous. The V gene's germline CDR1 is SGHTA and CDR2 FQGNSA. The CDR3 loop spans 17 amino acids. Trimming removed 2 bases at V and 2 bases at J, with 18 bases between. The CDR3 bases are TGTGCCAGCAGCTTATATGGAGGGCAGGTCCGCAACTATGGCTACACCTTC. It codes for CASSLYGGQVRNYGYTF.

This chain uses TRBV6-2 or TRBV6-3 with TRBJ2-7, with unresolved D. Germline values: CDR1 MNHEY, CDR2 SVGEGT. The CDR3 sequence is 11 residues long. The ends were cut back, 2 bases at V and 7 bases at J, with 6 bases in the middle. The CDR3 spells CASSYRREQYF. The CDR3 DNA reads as TGTGCCAGCAGTTACCGGCGGGAGCAGTACTTC.

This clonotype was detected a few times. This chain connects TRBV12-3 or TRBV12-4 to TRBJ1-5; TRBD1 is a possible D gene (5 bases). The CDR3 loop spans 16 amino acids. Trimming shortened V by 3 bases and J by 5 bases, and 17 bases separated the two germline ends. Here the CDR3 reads CASSLRQPRGDQPQHF. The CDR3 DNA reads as TGTGCCAGCAGTTTGCGTCAGCCCCGAGGGGATCAGCCCCAGCATTTT.

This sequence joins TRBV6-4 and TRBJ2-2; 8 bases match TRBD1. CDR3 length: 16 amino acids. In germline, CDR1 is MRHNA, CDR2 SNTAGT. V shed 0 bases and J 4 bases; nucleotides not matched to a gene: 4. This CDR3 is CASSDSWTGITGELFF. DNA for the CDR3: TGTGCCAGCAGTGACTCCTGGACAGGGATCACCGGGGAGCTGTTTTTT.

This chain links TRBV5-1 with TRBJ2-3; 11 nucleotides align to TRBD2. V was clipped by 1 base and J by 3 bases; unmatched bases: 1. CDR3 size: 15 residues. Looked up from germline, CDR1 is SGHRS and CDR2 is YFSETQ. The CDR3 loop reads CASSLRLAGTDTQYF. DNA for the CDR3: TGCGCCAGCAGCTTGAGACTAGCGGGAACAGATACGCAGTATTTT.

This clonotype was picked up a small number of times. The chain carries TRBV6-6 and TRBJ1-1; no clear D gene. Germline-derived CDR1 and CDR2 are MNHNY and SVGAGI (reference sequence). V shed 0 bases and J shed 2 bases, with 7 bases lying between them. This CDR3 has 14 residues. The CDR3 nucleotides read TGTGCCAGCAGTTACTCGGCTTTCAACACTGAAGCTTTCTTT. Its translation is CASSYSAFNTEAFF.

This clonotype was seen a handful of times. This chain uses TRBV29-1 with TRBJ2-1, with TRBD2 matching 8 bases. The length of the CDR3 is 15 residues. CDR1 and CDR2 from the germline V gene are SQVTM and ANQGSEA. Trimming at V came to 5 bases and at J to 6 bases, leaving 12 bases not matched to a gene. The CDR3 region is CSVNGVSGTPNEQFF. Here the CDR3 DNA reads TGCAGCGTTAACGGAGTTAGCGGGACCCCCAATGAGCAGTTCTTC.

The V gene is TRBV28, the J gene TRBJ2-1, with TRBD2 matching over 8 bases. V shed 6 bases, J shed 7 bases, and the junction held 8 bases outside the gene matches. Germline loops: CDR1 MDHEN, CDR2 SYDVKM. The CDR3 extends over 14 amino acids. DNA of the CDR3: TGTGCCAGCAGGCGTAGCGGGAATTGGAATGAGCAGTTCTTC. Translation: CASRRSGNWNEQFF.

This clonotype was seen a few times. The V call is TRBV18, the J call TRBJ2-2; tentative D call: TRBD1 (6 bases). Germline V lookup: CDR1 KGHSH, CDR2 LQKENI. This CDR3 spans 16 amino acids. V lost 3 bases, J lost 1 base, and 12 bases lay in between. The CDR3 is CASSPLDSQNTGELFF. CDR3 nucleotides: TGTGCCAGCTCACCCCTGGACAGTCAGAACACCGGGGAGCTGTTTTTT.

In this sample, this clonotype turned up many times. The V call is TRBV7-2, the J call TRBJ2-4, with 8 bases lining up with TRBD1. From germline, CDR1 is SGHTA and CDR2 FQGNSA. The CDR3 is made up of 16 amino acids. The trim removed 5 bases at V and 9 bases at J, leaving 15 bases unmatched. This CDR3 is CASSPRSTGGRSIQYF. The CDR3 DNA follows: TGTGCCAGCAGCCCTCGTTCTACAGGGGGTAGGAGCATTCAGTACTTC. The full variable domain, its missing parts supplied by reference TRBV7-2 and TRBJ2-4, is GAGVSQSPSNKVTEKGKDVELRCDPISGHTALYWYRQSLGQGLEFLIYFQGNSAPDKSGLPSDRFSAERTGGSVSTLTIQRTQQEDSAVYLCASSPRSTGGRSIQYFGAGTRLSVL.

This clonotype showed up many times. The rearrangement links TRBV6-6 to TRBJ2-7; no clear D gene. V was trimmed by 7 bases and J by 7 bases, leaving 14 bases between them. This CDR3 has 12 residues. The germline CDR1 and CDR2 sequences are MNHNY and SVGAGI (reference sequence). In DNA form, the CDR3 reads TGTGCCAGCAACGACGCGCCTAAGGAGCAGTACTTC. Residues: CASNDAPKEQYF.

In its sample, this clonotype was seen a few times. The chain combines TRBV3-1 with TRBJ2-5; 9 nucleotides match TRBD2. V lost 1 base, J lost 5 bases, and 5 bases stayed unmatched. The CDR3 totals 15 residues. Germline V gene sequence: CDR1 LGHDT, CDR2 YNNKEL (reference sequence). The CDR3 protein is CASSQGAGGSETQYF. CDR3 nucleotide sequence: TGTGCCAGCAGCCAAGGAGCGGGGGGATCTGAGACCCAGTACTTC.

The CDR3: CSAFHQSAGGLSSYEQYF. The DNA of the CDR3 is TGCAGTGCCTTTCACCAATCTGCAGGGGGCCTTAGCTCCTACGAGCAGTACTTC. V gene TRBV20-1 combines with J gene TRBJ2-7, with TRBD1 identical over 8 bases. This CDR3 region has 18 residues. Germline V gene sequence: CDR1 DFQATT, CDR2 SNEGSKA (reference sequence). V dropped 6 bases and J dropped 0; count of bases not matched to a gene: 19.

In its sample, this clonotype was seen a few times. In nucleotides, the CDR3 is TGTGCCAGCAGCTACGGGACTCCCCTCCTGGGGGATACGCAGTATTTT. Its protein product is CASSYGTPLLGDTQYF. The chain employs TRBV5-4 and TRBJ2-3; TRBD2 might be the D (6 bases). The CDR3 is made up of 16 amino acids. V was trimmed by 3 bases and J by 6 bases, leaving 20 bases between them. The germline CDR1 and CDR2 sequences are SGHNT and YYREEE (reference sequence).

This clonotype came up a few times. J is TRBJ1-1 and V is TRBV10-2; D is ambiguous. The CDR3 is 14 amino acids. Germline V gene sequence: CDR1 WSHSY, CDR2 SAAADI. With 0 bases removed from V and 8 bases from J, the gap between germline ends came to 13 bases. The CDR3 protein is CASSESGGQREAFF. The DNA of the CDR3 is TGCGCCAGCAGTGAGTCCGGCGGGCAGAGGGAAGCTTTCTTT.

CDR3: CASSPTAGAGEQYF. CDR3 sequence (DNA): TGTGCCAGCAGTCCCACGGCAGGGGCGGGGGAGCAGTACTTC. V is TRBV27 and J is TRBJ2-7; either TRBD1 or TRBD2 may supply D (6 bases each). Germline-derived CDR1 and CDR2 are MNHEY and SMNVEV (reference sequence). Trimming pared 5 bases from V and 7 bases from J, leaving 18 bases between. The CDR3 consists of 14 residues.

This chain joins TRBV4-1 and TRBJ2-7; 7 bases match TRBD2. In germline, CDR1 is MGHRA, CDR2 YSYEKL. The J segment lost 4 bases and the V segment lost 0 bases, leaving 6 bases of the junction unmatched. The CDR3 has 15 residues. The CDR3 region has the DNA TGCGCCAGCAGCCAAGATCGGGGGAGGGGATACGAGCAGTACTTC. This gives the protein CASSQDRGRGYEQYF.

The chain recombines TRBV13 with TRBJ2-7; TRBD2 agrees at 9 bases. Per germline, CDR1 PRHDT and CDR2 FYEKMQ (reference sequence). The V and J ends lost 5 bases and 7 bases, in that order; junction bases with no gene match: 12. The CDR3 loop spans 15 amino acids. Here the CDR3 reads CASSISGSGIREQYF. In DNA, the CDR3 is TGTGCCAGCAGCATTAGCGGGAGTGGAATTCGGGAGCAGTACTTC.

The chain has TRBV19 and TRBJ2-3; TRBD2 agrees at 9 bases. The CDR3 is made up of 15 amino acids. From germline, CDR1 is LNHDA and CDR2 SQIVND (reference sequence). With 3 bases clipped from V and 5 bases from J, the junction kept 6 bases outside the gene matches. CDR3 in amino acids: CASSIGSGGGDTQYF. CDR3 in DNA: TGTGCCAGTAGTATCGGTAGCGGGGGAGGAGATACGCAGTATTTT.

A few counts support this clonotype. The DNA of the CDR3 is TGTGCCAGCAGTCTGAAATGGGGCCATGAGCAGTTCTTC. Protein: CASSLKWGHEQFF. V is TRBV6-5 and J is TRBJ2-1; tentative D call: TRBD1 (5 bases). The V end was cut by 5 bases, the J end by 8 bases, with 13 bases between. Germline V CDR1 and CDR2: MNHEY, SVGAGI. This CDR3 has 13 amino acids.

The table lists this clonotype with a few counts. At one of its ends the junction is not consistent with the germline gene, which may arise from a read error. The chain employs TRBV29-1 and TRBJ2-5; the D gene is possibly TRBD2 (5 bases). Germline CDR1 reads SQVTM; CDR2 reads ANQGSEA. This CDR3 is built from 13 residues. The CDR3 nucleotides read TGTTCCATAGTAGGACTTGCTCAAGAGACCCAGTACTTC. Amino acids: CSIVGLAQETQYF. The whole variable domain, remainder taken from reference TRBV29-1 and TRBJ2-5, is SAVISQKPSRDICQRGTSLTIQCQVDSQVTMMFWYRQQPGQSLTLIATANQGSEATYESGFVIDKFPISRPNLTFSTLTVSNMSPEDSSIYLCSIVGLAQETQYFGPGTRLLVL.

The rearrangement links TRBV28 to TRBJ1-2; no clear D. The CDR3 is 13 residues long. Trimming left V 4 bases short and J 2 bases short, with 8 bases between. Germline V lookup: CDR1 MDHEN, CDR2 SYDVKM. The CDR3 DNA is TGTGCCAGCAGTTACGCCGTCAACTATGGCTACACCTTC. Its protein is CASSYAVNYGYTF.

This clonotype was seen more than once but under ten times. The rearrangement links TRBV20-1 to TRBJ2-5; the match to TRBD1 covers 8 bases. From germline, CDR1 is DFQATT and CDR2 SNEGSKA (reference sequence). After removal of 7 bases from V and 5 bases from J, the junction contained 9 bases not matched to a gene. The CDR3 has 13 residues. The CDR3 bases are TGCAGTGGCAGGCCAGGGGGCTCGGAGACCCAGTACTTC. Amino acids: CSGRPGGSETQYF.